One sample yielded the 30 T cell receptor beta chains listed below, sequenced in a study of T cell changes during pregnancy in multiple sclerosis. Repertoires were generated with immunoSEQ multiplex PCR, while TCRdb's copy carries only in-frame clones and drops some. The profile shows more than 85,000 clones, 90% to 95% of them singletons. Sequenced here: peripheral blood, sampled before pregnancy. Source of these receptors: a female donor with multiple sclerosis, enrolled in a pregnancy study.

The gene calls are TRBV29-1 and TRBJ1-1; 9 positions match TRBD1. Trimming at V came to 6 bases and at J to 1 base, leaving 3 bases not matched to a gene. Looked up from germline, CDR1 is SQVTM and CDR2 is ANQGSEA. The CDR3 sequence is 13 residues long. The CDR3 loop reads CSVDRGGNTEAFF. The DNA for the CDR3 is TGCAGCGTCGACAGGGGGGGGAACACTGAAGCTTTCTTT.

The CDR3: CASSVPLGGQFF. In DNA form, the CDR3 reads TGTGCCAGTAGTGTCCCGCTCGGGGGGCAGTTCTTC. The genes are TRBV19 and TRBJ2-1, with D maybe TRBD2 (6 bases). Germline CDR1 LNHDA, CDR2 SQIVND (reference sequence). V lost 5 bases, J lost 12 bases, and 14 bases lay in between. The CDR3 spans 12 residues.

V gene TRBV7-2 combines with J gene TRBJ1-2; D is possibly TRBD1 (5 bases). CDR1 and CDR2 from the germline V gene are SGHTA and FQGNSA. The CDR3 consists of 14 residues. The V gene lost 1 base and the J gene lost 3 bases, with 9 bases spanning the gap. CDR3 loop: CASSLGKGDYGYTF. In nucleotides, the CDR3 is TGTGCCAGCAGCTTAGGTAAAGGGGACTATGGCTACACCTTC.

The V call is TRBV5-1, the J call TRBJ2-2; TRBD1 is a possible D gene (6 bases). Germline V gene sequence: CDR1 SGHRS, CDR2 YFSETQ. V lost 3 bases and J 0 bases, leaving 12 bases between the germline ends. The CDR3 contains 16 residues. The CDR3 here is CASSSHRAANTGELFF. The CDR3 nucleotides read TGCGCCAGCAGCTCCCACAGGGCCGCGAACACCGGGGAGCTGTTTTTT.

The chain uses TRBV5-1 and TRBJ2-1, with 8 bases lining up with TRBD2. J was trimmed by 7 bases and V by 0 bases; bases with no gene match: 6. CDR1 SGHRS and CDR2 YFSETQ come from the germline V gene. The CDR3 spans 15 residues. DNA of the CDR3: TGCGCCAGCAGCTTGGGAGCGGGAGCGCTGAATGAGCAGTTCTTC. Amino acids: CASSLGAGALNEQFF.

The gene calls are TRBV7-2 and TRBJ1-2; a possible D gene is TRBD1 (6 bases). The germline V gene has CDR1 SGHTA and CDR2 FQGNSA. The V and J ends lost 1 base and 3 bases respectively, with 12 bases between them. The CDR3 covers 15 residues. The CDR3 here is CASSLVMGADYGYTF. Here the CDR3 DNA reads TGTGCCAGCAGCTTAGTTATGGGGGCTGACTATGGCTACACCTTC.

The V call is TRBV30, the J call TRBJ2-3, with D possibly matching TRBD2 (6 bases). Looked up from germline, CDR1 is GTSNPN and CDR2 is SVGIG (reference sequence). Trimming shortened V by 0 bases and J by 2 bases, and 12 bases separated the two germline ends. The CDR3 extends over 15 amino acids. This CDR3 is CAWSVHGGATDTQYF. DNA of the CDR3: TGTGCCTGGAGTGTACACGGGGGTGCCACAGATACGCAGTATTTT.

The rearrangement links TRBV2 to TRBJ1-5; no clear D. CDR1 is SNHLY, CDR2 FYNNEI, per germline. Between the trimmed V and J ends, which lost 7 bases and 0 bases, there was a span of 10 bases. The CDR3 runs 14 residues. The CDR3 sequence: CASTRFYSNQPQHF. As DNA, the CDR3 is TGTGCCAGCACTCGGTTTTATAGCAATCAGCCCCAGCATTTT.

This sequence joins TRBV7-6 and TRBJ2-1; 12 bases agree with TRBD2. The CDR3 has 15 amino acids. Germline V gives CDR1 SGHVS, CDR2 FNYEAQ. Unmatched junction bases numbered 3, after V lost 4 bases and J lost 5 bases. The CDR3 DNA follows: TGTGCCAGCAGCTACCTAGCGGGAGGGGACAATGAGCAGTTCTTC. Protein sequence: CASSYLAGGDNEQFF.

This chain joins TRBV18 and TRBJ2-3; perhaps TRBD2 as D (6 bases). The CDR3 loop spans 15 amino acids. CDR1 and CDR2 (germline): KGHSH, LQKENI. V lost 5 bases and J 4 bases, leaving 16 bases between the germline ends. The CDR3 loop is CASSFGQGGPDTQYF. CDR3 bases: TGTGCCAGCTCATTTGGGCAGGGAGGTCCAGATACGCAGTATTTT.

The V call is TRBV28, the J call TRBJ1-5; 12 nucleotides align to TRBD1. V gave up 2 bases and J gave up 2 bases; unmatched junction bases: 7. The CDR3 covers 18 residues. The germline V gene has CDR1 MDHEN and CDR2 SYDVKM. Here the CDR3 reads CASSLGTGGLWGNQPQHF. CDR3 nucleotide sequence: TGTGCCAGCAGTTTAGGGACAGGGGGCTTATGGGGCAATCAGCCCCAGCATTTT.

The chain employs TRBV19 and TRBJ1-1; the match to TRBD1 covers 9 bases. Germline V lookup: CDR1 LNHDA, CDR2 SQIVND (reference sequence). This CDR3 is built from 18 residues. V was pared by 7 bases and J by 4 bases, with 19 bases of the junction left unmatched. DNA for the CDR3: TGTGCCAGTACAAGGAGGACCGGGACAGGGAGGAAGGGCACTGAAGCTTTCTTT. It translates to CASTRRTGTGRKGTEAFF. Together with reference TRBV19 and TRBJ1-1, the CDR3 gives the full variable domain: DGGITQSPKYLFRKEGQNVTLSCEQNLNHDAMYWYRQDPGQGLRLIYYSQIVNDFQKGDIAEGYSVSREKKESFPLTVTSAQKNPTAFYLCASTRRTGTGRKGTEAFFGQGTRLTVV.

In its sample, this clone was seen once. The chain links TRBV5-6 to TRBJ2-1; 10 nucleotides match TRBD2. The CDR3 length is 14 residues. V shed 4 bases, J shed 6 bases, and the junction held 4 bases outside the gene matches. CDR1 is SGHDT and CDR2 is YYEEEE in the germline V gene. The CDR3 sequence: CASSPGLAVNEQFF. The DNA of the CDR3 is TGTGCCAGCAGCCCCGGACTAGCGGTCAATGAGCAGTTCTTC.

The genes are TRBV28 and TRBJ2-7; D might be TRBD2 (5 bases). Germline loops: CDR1 MDHEN, CDR2 SYDVKM. The CDR3 is 16 residues long. The ends were cut back, 5 bases at V and 2 bases at J, with 19 bases in the middle. The CDR3 loop is CASSPPRGTLTYEQYF. CDR3 nucleotide sequence: TGTGCCAGCAGTCCCCCACGGGGAACCCTCACCTACGAGCAGTACTTC.

This clone was picked up a small number of times. V usage is TRBV7-2 and J usage is TRBJ2-5, with a possible D match to TRBD2 (6 bases). The CDR3 loop spans 14 amino acids. V shed 5 bases and J shed 7 bases, with 17 bases lying between them. The germline V gene has CDR1 SGHTA and CDR2 FQGNSA. The CDR3: CASSGGAVKGTQYF. The CDR3 DNA reads TGTGCCAGCAGCGGAGGGGCGGTGAAGGGGACCCAGTACTTC.

V and J are TRBV6-1 and TRBJ1-2; D is ambiguous. The CDR3 consists of 12 residues. Per germline, CDR1 MNHNS and CDR2 SASEGT. V shed 8 bases and J shed 8 bases, with 15 bases lying between them. CDR3 nucleotides: TGTGCCAGCGTCTTCAGTTCTGCCGGCTACACCTTC. Translating it yields CASVFSSAGYTF.

As for this clone: At one of its ends the junction is not consistent with the germline gene, which may arise from a read error. The V and J genes are TRBV9 and TRBJ2-3; 8 bases map to TRBD1. The germline V gene has CDR1 SGDLS and CDR2 YYNGEE. There are 16 residues in the CDR3. Written as DNA, the CDR3 is TGTGCCAGCAGCGTAGGTATCAGGGGGCGCACGGATACGCAGTATTTT. Amino acid sequence: CASSVGIRGRTDTQYF. The full variable domain, completed using reference TRBV9 and TRBJ2-3, is DSGVTQTPKHLITATGQRVTLRCSPRSGDLSVYWYQQSLDQGLQFLIQYYNGEERAKGNILERFSAQQFPDLHSELNLSSLELGDSALYFCASSVGIRGRTDTQYFGPGTRLTVL.

The gene calls are TRBV30 and TRBJ1-2; D gene unclear. The germline V gene has CDR1 GTSNPN and CDR2 SVGIG (reference sequence). The ends were cut back, 4 bases at V and 2 bases at J, with 8 bases in the middle. The CDR3 loop spans 12 amino acids. CDR3 DNA sequence: TGTGCCTGGACAGGACTAAACTATGGCTACACCTTC. This sequence encodes CAWTGLNYGYTF.

The genes are TRBV7-9 and TRBJ2-1, with no clear D. Germline CDR1 and CDR2: SEHNR and FQNEAQ (reference sequence). CDR3 length equals 15 residues. The ends were cut back, 5 bases at V and 0 bases at J, with 11 bases in the middle. CDR3 sequence: CASSPRRSSYNEQFF. CDR3 nucleotides: TGTGCCAGCAGCCCTAGGCGGAGCTCCTACAATGAGCAGTTCTTC.

CDR3 residues: CASSLGGSGNTIYF. As DNA, the CDR3 is TGTGCCAGCAGTCTCGGAGGGTCTGGAAACACCATATATTTT. V usage is TRBV28 and J usage is TRBJ1-3; D remains ambiguous. The germline V gene has CDR1 MDHEN and CDR2 SYDVKM. The CDR3 has 14 residues. The V end lost 5 bases, the J end lost 1 base, and 9 bases lay between the germline ends.

This chain connects TRBV27 to TRBJ2-1; D call uncertain. Per germline, CDR1 MNHEY and CDR2 SMNVEV (reference sequence). The ends were cut back, 2 bases at V and 3 bases at J, with 11 bases in the middle. This CDR3 has 15 amino acids. The CDR3 reads CASSLGQFGYNEQFF. CDR3 in DNA: TGTGCCAGCAGTTTAGGCCAGTTTGGCTACAATGAGCAGTTCTTC.

The chain is built from TRBV18 and TRBJ2-5; D possibly corresponds to TRBD1 (6 bases). This CDR3 is 17 amino acids long. The germline V gene encodes CDR1 KGHSH and CDR2 LQKENI. Trimming took 3 bases from V and 1 from J, leaving 18 bases between them. CDR3: CASSPARRRGLQETQYF. The CDR3 DNA sequence: TGTGCCAGCTCACCCGCTCGGCGCAGGGGCCTCCAAGAGACCCAGTACTTC.

The gene calls are TRBV5-4 and TRBJ1-1; 9 bases are shared with TRBD1. V was pared by 4 bases and J by 3 bases, with 7 bases of the junction left unmatched. The germline CDR1 and CDR2 sequences are SGHNT and YYREEE (reference sequence). The CDR3 runs 15 residues. DNA of the CDR3: TGTGCCAGCAGCCGAGACAGGGGGTGGGACACTGAAGCTTTCTTT. Protein product: CASSRDRGWDTEAFF. Full variable domain (rest looked up from reference TRBV5-4 and TRBJ1-1): ETGVTQSPTHLIKTRGQQVTLRCSSQSGHNTVSWYQQALGQGPQFIFQYYREEENGRGNFPPRFSGLQFPNYSSELNVNALELDDSALYLCASSRDRGWDTEAFFGQGTRLTVV.

The rearrangement uses TRBV9 and TRBJ1-1; unclear D gene. The germline V and J ends were trimmed by 3 bases and 2 bases, with 5 bases remaining between them. Germline-derived CDR1 and CDR2 are SGDLS and YYNGEE. The CDR3 has 12 residues. The CDR3 bases are TGTGCCAGCAGCGCAGGAAACACTGAAGCTTTCTTT. Translation: CASSAGNTEAFF.

The chain couples TRBV28 to TRBJ2-7, with 9 bases that match TRBD1. The CDR3 loop spans 16 amino acids. Germline V CDR1 and CDR2: MDHEN, SYDVKM. With V trimmed by 5 bases and J by 0 bases, 8 bases remained unmatched. Here the CDR3 DNA reads TGTGCCAGCAGTCCGGGACAGGGCGGTTACTCCTACGAGCAGTACTTC. It yields the protein CASSPGQGGYSYEQYF.

The rearrangement joins TRBV28 to TRBJ2-7; a possible D gene is TRBD1 (5 bases). CDR1 is MDHEN and CDR2 is SYDVKM in the germline V gene. CDR3 length: 14 residues. The V end lost 11 bases, the J end lost 2 bases, and 19 bases lay between the germline ends. The CDR3: CAARGEYGPYEQYF. The DNA of the CDR3 is TGTGCCGCTAGGGGCGAGTACGGTCCCTACGAGCAGTACTTC.

The genes are TRBV18 and TRBJ2-7, with 7 bases matching TRBD2. The CDR3 loop spans 15 amino acids. Unmatched junction bases numbered 9, after V lost 6 bases and J lost 1 base. Germline values: CDR1 KGHSH, CDR2 LQKENI. The CDR3 region has the DNA TGTGCCAGCTCGGGGGGGAAGCCTTCTTCCTACGAGCAGTACTTC. It codes for CASSGGKPSSYEQYF. Full variable domain (outside the CDR3, taken from reference TRBV18 and TRBJ2-7): NAGVMQNPRHLVRRRGQEARLRCSPMKGHSHVYWYRQLPEEGLKFMVYLQKENIIDESGMPKERFSAEFPKEGPSILRIQQVVRGDSAAYFCASSGGKPSSYEQYFGPGTRLTVT.

This sequence joins TRBV28 and TRBJ2-7, with 8 bases aligning to TRBD1. CDR1 is MDHEN and CDR2 is SYDVKM in the germline V gene. V shed 5 bases, J shed 3 bases, and the junction held 9 bases outside the gene matches. The CDR3 totals 15 residues. This CDR3 is CASSPGTGGYYEQYF. DNA for the CDR3: TGTGCCAGCAGTCCAGGGACAGGAGGATACTACGAGCAGTACTTC.

The chain uses TRBV11-2 and TRBJ2-2; D is unresolved. Germline V lookup: CDR1 SGHAT, CDR2 FQNNGV. This CDR3 is 17 amino acids long. Trimming pared 1 base from V and 0 bases from J, leaving 12 bases between. CDR3 coding DNA: TGTGCCAGCAGCTTAGTTTCAGCGCGGACGAACACCGGGGAGCTGTTTTTT. Translating gives CASSLVSARTNTGELFF.

This chain links TRBV11-2 with TRBJ1-1; 7 bases fit TRBD1. The V gene's germline CDR1 is SGHAT and CDR2 FQNNGV. CDR3 size: 17 residues. The V segment lost 3 bases and the J segment 5 bases; nucleotides outside the gene matches: 15. The chain's CDR3 is CASSFRQGVAGSTEAFF. CDR3 nucleotide sequence: TGTGCCAGCAGCTTTCGACAGGGTGTAGCAGGTTCGACTGAAGCTTTCTTT.